Presented here are 29 T cell receptor beta chains from one specimen sequenced in a study of T-cell reconstitution after alpha-beta-depleted transplantation in children. Unique molecular identifiers were used in preparing the TCRbeta library. One entry per CDR3 protein, called by TCRdb with MiXCR from the PCR reads. The sample shows about a million distinct CDR3 sequences, about 29% of them seen only once. Sequences were derived from PBMCs, mostly from graft donor cells, sampled 360 days after TCRalphabeta/CD19-depleted stem cell transplant. The receptors were sampled from a boy in the first two years of life who had a stem cell transplant for SCID, so the T cells may come from the graft donor.

This clonotype was seen a few times. J is TRBJ2-3 and V is TRBV3-1; D is ambiguous. The germline CDR1 and CDR2 sequences are LGHDT and YNNKEL (reference sequence). The CDR3 runs 11 residues. V was clipped by 3 bases and J by 6 bases, with 4 bases between them. The CDR3 here is CASSHRDTQYF. The CDR3 DNA is TGTGCCAGCAGCCACAGGGATACGCAGTATTTT.

A few counts support this clonotype. This chain connects TRBV6-5 to TRBJ2-7, with a weak D call TRBD1 (6 bases). The CDR3 length is 14 residues. Trimming cost V 0 bases and J 4 bases, with 10 bases left between them. Germline CDR1 and CDR2: MNHEY and SVGAGI. Written as DNA, the CDR3 is TGTGCCAGCAGTTACTCGGGCAGGGGTTACGAGCAGTACTTC. Amino acids: CASSYSGRGYEQYF.

The sample holds a few counts of this clonotype. The chain has TRBV4-1 and TRBJ2-2, with D perhaps matching TRBD2 (5 bases). The CDR3 loop spans 15 amino acids. V lost 0 bases and J lost 7, with 12 bases in between. Germline V gene sequence: CDR1 MGHRA, CDR2 YSYEKL. The CDR3 loop reads CASSQEPGWIGELFF. DNA of the CDR3: TGCGCCAGCAGCCAAGAACCGGGATGGATCGGGGAGCTGTTTTTT.

The genes are TRBV5-6 and TRBJ2-1, with 9 bases identical to TRBD1. The germline V gene encodes CDR1 SGHDT and CDR2 YYEEEE. The CDR3 has 15 amino acids. The V gene end was trimmed by 3 bases and the J gene end by 6 bases; junction bases not matched to a gene: 7. The CDR3 protein is CASSSLDRGGNEQFF. CDR3 in DNA: TGTGCCAGCAGCTCCTTAGACAGGGGGGGCAATGAGCAGTTCTTC.

This clonotype was seen a handful of times. CDR3 region: CATSPTEARGTQYF. The DNA of the CDR3 is TGTGCCACCAGCCCTACGGAGGCTAGGGGTACGCAGTATTTT. The J gene is TRBJ2-3, the V gene TRBV15, with D perhaps assigned TRBD1 or TRBD2 (5 bases each). The CDR3 is 14 residues long. The V end was cut by 5 bases, the J end by 8 bases, with 17 bases between. Germline CDR1 LNHNV, CDR2 YYDKDF (reference sequence).

This clonotype was seen a handful of times. The chain joins TRBV10-2 to TRBJ2-3; D is perhaps TRBD2 (5 bases). The germline V gene has CDR1 WSHSY and CDR2 SAAADI. The CDR3 totals 15 residues. The ends were cut back, 10 bases at V and 6 bases at J, with 23 bases in the middle. The CDR3 region is CATRRATSQWDTQYF. The CDR3 DNA sequence: TGCGCCACCAGGCGGGCTACGTCGCAGTGGGATACGCAGTATTTT.

This clonotype has more than one count but fewer than ten. The chain recombines TRBV4-1 with TRBJ2-2, with D tentatively TRBD2 (5 bases). With 0 bases removed from V and 10 bases from J, the gap between germline ends came to 12 bases. The CDR3 contains 14 residues. The V gene's germline CDR1 is MGHRA and CDR2 YSYEKL. CDR3 sequence: CASSQDRTHVELFF. The CDR3 region has the DNA TGCGCCAGCAGCCAAGACCGGACTCACGTGGAGCTGTTTTTT.

This chain uses TRBV29-1 with TRBJ2-5, with TRBD2 as a possible D gene (6 bases). Germline loops: CDR1 SQVTM, CDR2 ANQGSEA. The CDR3 runs 12 residues. Trimming shortened V by 7 bases and J by 7 bases, and 16 bases separated the two germline ends. The CDR3 DNA sequence: TGCAGCGCCCGCGGGGACTTAGGGACCCAGTACTTC. The encoded protein is CSARGDLGTQYF.

The chain has TRBV6-1 and TRBJ2-1, with TRBD2 matching over 12 bases. Germline CDR1 and CDR2: MNHNS and SASEGT. CDR3 length: 16 residues. Unmatched junction bases numbered 11, after V lost 6 bases and J lost 8 bases. CDR3 bases: TGTGCCAGCAGGAGGGGTCCGGGACTAGCGGGTGATGAGCAGTTCTTC. Translating gives CASRRGPGLAGDEQFF.

The rearrangement uses TRBV7-9 and TRBJ2-7; no definite D call. V was pared by 1 base and J by 0 bases, with 13 bases between. The CDR3 has 16 amino acids. Germline V gene data show CDR1 as SEHNR and CDR2 as FQNEAQ (reference sequence). The CDR3 region has the DNA TGTGCCAGCAGCTTAGGCGGCACCTTGAGCTCCTACGAGCAGTACTTC. Translated, it gives CASSLGGTLSSYEQYF.

The rearrangement joins TRBV6-5 to TRBJ1-1; D ambiguous. The CDR3 runs 12 residues. Trimming stripped 10 bases from V and 10 bases from J, with 19 bases between. Per the germline V gene, CDR1 is MNHEY and CDR2 is SVGAGI. The CDR3 nucleotides are TGTGCCACCACGCGGGGAAGAGGTAGAGCTTTCTTT. As protein: CATTRGRGRAFF.

The CDR3 loop reads CASSFDRVGETQYF. CDR3 sequence (DNA): TGTGCCAGCAGTTTCGACAGGGTCGGGGAGACCCAGTACTTC. The V and J genes are TRBV27 and TRBJ2-5; the match to TRBD1 covers 7 bases. Germline loops: CDR1 MNHEY, CDR2 SMNVEV (reference sequence). The CDR3 extends over 14 amino acids. V lost 3 bases to trimming and J lost 5 bases; unmatched junction nucleotides: 6.

The chain is built from TRBV7-2 and TRBJ2-1; maybe TRBD2 (5 bases). The ends were cut back, 0 bases at V and 0 bases at J, with 12 bases in the middle. This CDR3 contains 17 residues. Germline V gene sequence: CDR1 SGHTA, CDR2 FQGNSA. The CDR3 sequence: CASSLAGERFSYNEQFF. The CDR3 DNA follows: TGTGCCAGCAGCTTAGCGGGCGAGCGGTTCTCCTACAATGAGCAGTTCTTC.

This chain connects TRBV3-1 to TRBJ2-2, with D tentatively TRBD2 (6 bases). Trimming left V 1 base short and J 2 bases short, with 11 bases between. Germline loops: CDR1 LGHDT, CDR2 YNNKEL (reference sequence). This CDR3 has 16 residues. CDR3 sequence (DNA): TGTGCCAGCAGCCAAGGGCTAGCGACCAACACCGGGGAGCTGTTTTTT. Translated, it gives CASSQGLATNTGELFF.

The sample holds a few counts of this clonotype. The rearrangement links TRBV5-1 to TRBJ2-3; a weak D match, TRBD2 (5 bases). The germline gives CDR1 SGHRS, CDR2 YFSETQ. The CDR3 covers 16 residues. V was clipped by 0 bases and J by 0 bases, with 11 bases between them. The CDR3 loop is CASSLDHPGSTDTQYF. In nucleotides, the CDR3 is TGCGCCAGCAGCTTGGACCACCCGGGAAGCACAGATACGCAGTATTTT.

This clonotype turned up a few times. The rearrangement uses TRBV12-3 or TRBV12-4 and TRBJ1-1; D gene ambiguous. The CDR3 sequence is 13 residues long. The V end was cut by 2 bases, the J end by 10 bases, with 14 bases between. CDR3 sequence reads: CASSLRESRIAFF. CDR3 bases: TGTGCCAGCAGTTTAAGGGAGAGCCGAATAGCTTTCTTT.

The chain uses TRBV5-1 and TRBJ2-1, with D uncertain. CDR3 length: 17 residues. Germline lookup yields CDR1 SGHRS and CDR2 YFSETQ. With 0 bases removed from V and 0 bases from J, the gap between germline ends came to 13 bases. The CDR3 nucleotides are TGCGCCAGCAGCTTGGTAGGGCGGTGGAGCTCCTACAATGAGCAGTTCTTC. Translation: CASSLVGRWSSYNEQFF.

This clonotype was counted between two and nine times. The chain has TRBV7-2 and TRBJ2-7, with a tentative D call TRBD2 (5 bases). Germline V gene lookup returns CDR1 SGHTA and CDR2 FQGNSA. The CDR3 is 14 amino acids. With 5 bases removed from V and 9 bases from J, the gap between germline ends came to 20 bases. The chain's CDR3 is CASSQEGFLRGQYF. CDR3 DNA: TGTGCCAGCAGCCAAGAGGGATTTCTACGAGGGCAGTACTTC. Full variable domain (outside the CDR3, taken from reference TRBV7-2 and TRBJ2-7): GAGVSQSPSNKVTEKGKDVELRCDPISGHTALYWYRQSLGQGLEFLIYFQGNSAPDKSGLPSDRFSAERTGGSVSTLTIQRTQQEDSAVYLCASSQEGFLRGQYFGPGTRLTVT.

V gene TRBV6-5 combines with J gene TRBJ2-6; TRBD1 or TRBD2 may be the D gene (7 bases each). The CDR3 totals 16 residues. Trimming took off 2 bases at V and 3 bases at J, with 11 bases between the two ends. CDR1 is MNHEY and CDR2 is SVGAGI in the germline V gene. Here the CDR3 reads CASSYQGGVGANVLTF. DNA of the CDR3: TGTGCCAGCAGTTACCAGGGGGGGGTTGGGGCCAACGTCCTGACTTTC.

The rearrangement links TRBV20-1 to TRBJ2-1, with D perhaps TRBD2 (6 bases). The CDR3 spans 14 residues. The germline gives CDR1 DFQATT, CDR2 SNEGSKA (reference sequence). The V end was cut by 0 bases, the J end by 10 bases, with 16 bases between. CDR3 sequence (DNA): TGCAGTGCTAGAGAAGAAGGGCGAAGCGGGGAGCAGTTCTTC. Translating it yields CSAREEGRSGEQFF.

V is TRBV7-9 and J is TRBJ2-1, with D possibly being TRBD2 (6 bases). The CDR3 totals 16 residues. Germline V gene lookup returns CDR1 SEHNR and CDR2 FQNEAQ (reference sequence). Deletions cut 5 bases from V and 7 bases from J, with 21 bases between. In nucleotides, the CDR3 is TGTGCCAGCAGCCTGGAGGGCGGGTCCTCTAGAAATGAGCAGTTCTTC. Translating gives CASSLEGGSSRNEQFF.

For the CDR3, the DNA is TGTGCCAGCAGCCGGAGGAACAGGGGGTTCACAGATACGCAGTATTTT. Amino acids: CASSRRNRGFTDTQYF. The chain joins TRBV7-3 to TRBJ2-3; 8 bases are shared with TRBD1. The CDR3 length is 16 residues. The V gene end was trimmed by 5 bases and the J gene end by 2 bases; junction bases not matched to a gene: 9. The germline V gene has CDR1 SGHTA and CDR2 FQGTGA.

This clonotype has just a few counts. The chain links TRBV6-2 or TRBV6-3 to TRBJ2-7; no clear D gene. The V and J ends lost 2 bases and 2 bases respectively, with 7 bases between them. The CDR3 runs 13 residues. In germline, CDR1 is MNHEY, CDR2 SVGEGT. The chain's CDR3 is CASSYGLAYEQYF. CDR3 DNA: TGTGCCAGCAGTTACGGCCTAGCCTACGAGCAGTACTTC.

This clonotype was seen a few times. V is TRBV6-5 and J is TRBJ1-3; perhaps TRBD1 as D (5 bases). The V end was cut by 0 bases, the J end by 7 bases, with 16 bases between. Germline V gene data show CDR1 as MNHEY and CDR2 as SVGAGI. The CDR3 sequence is 16 residues long. CDR3 sequence: CASSYSRGGFGNTIYF. CDR3 in DNA: TGTGCCAGCAGTTACTCCCGGGGGGGATTCGGGAACACCATATATTTT.

The chain recombines TRBV7-2 with TRBJ2-4, with 8 bases lining up with TRBD1. CDR1 is SGHTA and CDR2 is FQGNSA in the germline V gene. V shed 3 bases, J shed 7 bases, and the junction held 2 bases outside the gene matches. CDR3 length: 13 residues. In nucleotides, the CDR3 is TGTGCCAGCAGCTTGGACAGGGTGAACATTCAGTACTTC. Protein sequence: CASSLDRVNIQYF.

The rearrangement uses TRBV5-5 and TRBJ2-5; unclear D gene. This CDR3 contains 14 residues. Germline V gives CDR1 SGHKS, CDR2 YYEKEE (reference sequence). Trimming pared 0 bases from V and 4 bases from J, leaving 10 bases between. The CDR3 sequence: CASSLGDGLETQYF. Here the CDR3 DNA reads TGTGCCAGCAGCTTGGGAGATGGATTAGAGACCCAGTACTTC.

The chain uses TRBV10-3 and TRBJ2-3; 7 bases fit TRBD1. V was pared by 5 bases and J by 2 bases, with 10 bases of the junction left unmatched. From germline, CDR1 is ENHRY and CDR2 SYGVKD. The CDR3 loop spans 16 amino acids. The DNA of the CDR3 is TGTGCCATCAGTCTATCACAGGGGTCTTACACAGATACGCAGTATTTT. Translated, it gives CAISLSQGSYTDTQYF.

This clonotype was observed a few times. An end of the junction does not agree with germline; a read error may underlie this. This chain links TRBV28 with TRBJ1-3; 8 nucleotides align to TRBD1. Germline values: CDR1 MDHEN, CDR2 SYDVKM. There are 16 residues in the CDR3. In DNA form, the CDR3 reads TGTGCCAGCAGTCCGTGGACAGGGAGCGCCGGAAAGACCATATATTTT. Translation: CASSPWTGSAGKTIYF.

This clonotype was seen more than once but under ten times. The chain combines TRBV11-2 with TRBJ2-2; D is undetermined. This CDR3 contains 14 residues. Germline V gene sequence: CDR1 SGHAT, CDR2 FQNNGV. V shed 3 bases and J shed 6 bases, with 11 bases lying between them. The CDR3 DNA reads as TGTGCCAGCAGCTTCCTTCGTGGGCCCGGGGAGCTGTTTTTT. It encodes CASSFLRGPGELFF.